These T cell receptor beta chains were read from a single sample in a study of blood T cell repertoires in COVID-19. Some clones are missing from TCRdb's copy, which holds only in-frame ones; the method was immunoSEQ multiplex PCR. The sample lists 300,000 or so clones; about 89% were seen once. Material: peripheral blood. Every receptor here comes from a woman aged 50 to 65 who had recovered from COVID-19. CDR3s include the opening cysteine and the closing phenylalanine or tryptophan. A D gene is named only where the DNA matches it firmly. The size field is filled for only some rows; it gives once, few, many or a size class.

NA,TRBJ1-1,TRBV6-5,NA,TGTGCCAGCACCCTCCTGCCGGGGAACACTGAAGCTTTCTTT,CASTLLPGNTEAFF
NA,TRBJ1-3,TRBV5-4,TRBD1,TGTGCCAGCAGCCGGACAGGGGAGGGAAACACCATATATTTT,CASSRTGEGNTIYF
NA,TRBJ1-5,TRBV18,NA,TGTGCCAGCTCTAATAGCAATCAGCCCCAGCATTTT,CASSNSNQPQHF
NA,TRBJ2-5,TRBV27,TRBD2,TGTGCCAGCAGAAAATTAGCGGGGCAAGAGACCCAGTACTTC,CASRKLAGQETQYF
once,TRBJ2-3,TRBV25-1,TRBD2,TGTGCCAGCAGTGCAGCTAGCGGGAGTAATACGCAGTATTTT,CASSAASGSNTQYF
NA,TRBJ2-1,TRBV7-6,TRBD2,TGTGCCAGCAGCCCCGGACTAGCGGGAGGGCCGGGTGATGAGCAGTTCTTC,CASSPGLAGGPGDEQFF
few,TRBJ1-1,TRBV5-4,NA,TGTGCCAGCAGCTTGGAGGATTGGGCAGGGCCCACTGAAGCTTTCTTT,CASSLEDWAGPTEAFF
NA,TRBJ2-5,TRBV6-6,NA,TGTGCCAGCAGCTACGTCCGCCAAGAGACCCAGTACTTC,CASSYVRQETQYF
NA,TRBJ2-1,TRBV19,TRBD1,TGTGCCACGAGGGACAGGGGGCTCGATGAGCAGTTCTTC,CATRDRGLDEQFF
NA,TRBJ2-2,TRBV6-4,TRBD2,TGTGCCAGCAGTGCCAACGGGGGAGGGGTGGACACCGGGGAGCTGTTTTTT,CASSANGGGVDTGELFF
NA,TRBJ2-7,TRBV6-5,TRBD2,TGTGCCAGCATACCAGGACTAGCGGGTGGCTACGAGCAGTACTTC,CASIPGLAGGYEQYF
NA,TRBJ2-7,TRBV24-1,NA,TGTGCCACCAGTGAAGGGCGGGGCGAGCAGTACTTC,CATSEGRGEQYF
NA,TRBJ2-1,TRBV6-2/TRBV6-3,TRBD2,TGTGCCAGCAGCGGGACTAGCGGGAGGGCCCACAATGAGCAGTTCTTC,CASSGTSGRAHNEQFF
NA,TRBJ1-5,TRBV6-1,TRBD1,TGTGCCAGCAGTGTCGGGAGGACAGGGGGTCGCAATCAGCCCCAGCATTTT,CASSVGRTGGRNQPQHF
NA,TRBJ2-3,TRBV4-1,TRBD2,TGCGCCAGCAGCCAAGATTGGGGACTAGCGGGGGCAGATACGCAGTATTTT,CASSQDWGLAGADTQYF
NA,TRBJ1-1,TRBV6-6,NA,TGTGCCAGCAGTTATTATGTGGAGGGGACTGAAGCTTTCTTT,CASSYYVEGTEAFF
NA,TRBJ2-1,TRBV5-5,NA,TGTGCCAGCAGCTTGATAGTAGTGATTTACAATGAGCAGTTCTTC,CASSLIVVIYNEQFF
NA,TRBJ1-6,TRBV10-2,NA,TGCGCCAGCCTCCAGACGGCGGACGGAGGGTCACCCCTCCACTTT,CASLQTADGGSPLHF
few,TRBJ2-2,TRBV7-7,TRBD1,TGTGCCAGCAGCTTGGACGGACAGGGCGGCACCGGGGAGCTGTTTTTT,CASSLDGQGGTGELFF
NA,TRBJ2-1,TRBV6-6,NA,TGTGCCAGCAGCCCGGGTCAGCGCTCCTACAATGAGCAGTTCTTC,CASSPGQRSYNEQFF
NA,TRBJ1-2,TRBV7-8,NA,TGTGCCAGCAGCTTAGCGCCGGGGGGCTATGGCTACACCTTC,CASSLAPGGYGYTF
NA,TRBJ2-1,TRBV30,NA,TGTGCCTGGAGGTCGAGACATTACGAGCAGTTCTTC,CAWRSRHYEQFF
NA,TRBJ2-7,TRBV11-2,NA,TGTGCCAGCAGCCAAATTCTCTGGGCAAGCTCCTACGAGCAGTACTTC,CASSQILWASSYEQYF
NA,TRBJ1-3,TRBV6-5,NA,TGTGCCAGCAAAGCCGGGGGTGGAAACACCATATATTTT,CASKAGGGNTIYF
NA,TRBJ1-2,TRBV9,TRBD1,TGTGCCAGCAGCGTAGCCCCAACAGGGGCCGATGGCTACACCTTC,CASSVAPTGADGYTF
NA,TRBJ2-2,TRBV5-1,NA,TGCGCCAGCAGCTTGGGGAGCGGAGGCGGGGAGCTGTTTTTT,CASSLGSGGGELFF
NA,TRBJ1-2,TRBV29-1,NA,TGCAGCGTTGAAAGTGTGAGAGACTATGGCTACACCTTC,CSVESVRDYGYTF
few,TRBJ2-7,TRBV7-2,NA,TGTGCCAGCAGCGCAACCCGGACTGAAGTCTACGAGCAGTACTTC,CASSATRTEVYEQYF
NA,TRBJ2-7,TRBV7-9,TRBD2,TGTGCCAGCTGTCTAGCGGGAGATAGCGAGCAGTACTTC,CASCLAGDSEQYF
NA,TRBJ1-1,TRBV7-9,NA,TGTGCCAGCAGCGTTCAGGGTAACACTGAAGCTTTCTTT,CASSVQGNTEAFF
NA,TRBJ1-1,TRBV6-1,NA,TGTGCCAGCAGTGAAATAGTCCGAGACACTGAAGCTTTCTTT,CASSEIVRDTEAFF
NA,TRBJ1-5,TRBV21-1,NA,TGTGCCAGCAGCAAAGCTGGGGGACAGCGCGCGGAGCCCCAGCATTTT,CASSKAGGQRAEPQHF
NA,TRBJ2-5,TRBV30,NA,TGTGCCTGGAGTGTCGGGTCAGCGGAACAAGAGACCCAGTACTTC,CAWSVGSAEQETQYF
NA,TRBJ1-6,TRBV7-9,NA,TGTGCCAGCAGCGTGACAGCCCCCCATTCACCCCTCCACTTT,CASSVTAPHSPLHF
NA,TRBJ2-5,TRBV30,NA,TGTGCCTGGAGAGGGCGGGTACCTCCAGAGACCCAGTACTTC,CAWRGRVPPETQYF
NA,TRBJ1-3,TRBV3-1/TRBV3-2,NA,TGTGCCAGCAGCCAATCGGGAAACACCATATATTTT,CASSQSGNTIYF
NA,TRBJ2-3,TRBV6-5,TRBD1,TGTGCCAGCAGTCCAACAGGGGCTAGCACAGATACGCAGTATTTT,CASSPTGASTDTQYF
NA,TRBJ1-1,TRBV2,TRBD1,TGTGCCAGCAGAGCCAACAGGGGAATTATTACTGAAGCTTTCTTT,CASRANRGIITEAFF
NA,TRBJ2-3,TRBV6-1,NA,TGTGCCAGCAGTGAAGTTCTGGGGCGGGAAGATACGCAGTATTTT,CASSEVLGREDTQYF
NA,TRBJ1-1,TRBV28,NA,TGTGCCAGCAGAGGGGGGGGCGGGTACACTGAAGCTTTCTTT,CASRGGGGYTEAFF
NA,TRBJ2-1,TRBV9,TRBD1,TGTGCCAGCGGACAGGCGATCTCCTACAATGAGCAGTTCTTC,CASGQAISYNEQFF
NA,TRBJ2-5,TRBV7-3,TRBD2,TGTGCCAGCAGCTTCGTAGCGGGAGGGCCAGAGACCCAGTACTTC,CASSFVAGGPETQYF